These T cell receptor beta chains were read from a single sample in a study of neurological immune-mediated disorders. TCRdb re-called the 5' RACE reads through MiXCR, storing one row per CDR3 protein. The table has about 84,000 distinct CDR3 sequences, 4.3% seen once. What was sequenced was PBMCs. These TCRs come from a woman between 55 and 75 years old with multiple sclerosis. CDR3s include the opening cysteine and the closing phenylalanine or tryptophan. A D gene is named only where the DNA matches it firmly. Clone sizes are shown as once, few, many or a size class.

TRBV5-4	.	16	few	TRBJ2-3	TGTGCCAGCAGCCGGCCCGGGGGGCGCGGCACAGATACGCAGTATTTT	CASSRPGGRGTDTQYF
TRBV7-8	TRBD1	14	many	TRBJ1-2	TGTGCCAGCAGTGGGACAGGCGCTCTCTATGGCTACACCTTC	CASSGTGALYGYTF
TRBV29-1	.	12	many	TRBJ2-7	TGCAGCGTTGGGGACGGGCCCTACGAGCAGTACTTC	CSVGDGPYEQYF
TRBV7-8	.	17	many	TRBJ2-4	TGTGCCAGCAGCTTAGAGGGGGTAGGTGGGTCCGGGAACATTCAGTACTTC	CASSLEGVGGSGNIQYF
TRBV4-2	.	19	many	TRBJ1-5	TGTGCCAGCAGCCACCTCGTCCTCGGACCAGTTTATAGCAATCAGCCCCAGCATTTT	CASSHLVLGPVYSNQPQHF
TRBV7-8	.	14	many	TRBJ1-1	TGTGCCAGCAGCTTCCCTACAGGGAGCACTGAAGCTTTCTTT	CASSFPTGSTEAFF
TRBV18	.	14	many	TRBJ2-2	TGTGCCAGCTCACCGCAGGTGAACACCGGGGAGCTGTTTTTT	CASSPQVNTGELFF
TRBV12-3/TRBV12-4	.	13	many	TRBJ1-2	TGTGCCAGCGGCCGTGGGATCGACTATGGCTACACCTTC	CASGRGIDYGYTF
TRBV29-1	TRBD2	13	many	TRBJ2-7	TGCAGCGTCACTCGGGGGGGTACATACGAGCAGTACTTC	CSVTRGGTYEQYF
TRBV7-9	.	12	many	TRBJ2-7	TGTGCCAGCAGCTCAGACGTCTGGGGAGCGGGCTTC	CASSSDVWGAGF
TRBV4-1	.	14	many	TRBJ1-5	TGCGCCAGCAGCCAAGACCCAGGGAATCAGCCCCAGCATTTT	CASSQDPGNQPQHF